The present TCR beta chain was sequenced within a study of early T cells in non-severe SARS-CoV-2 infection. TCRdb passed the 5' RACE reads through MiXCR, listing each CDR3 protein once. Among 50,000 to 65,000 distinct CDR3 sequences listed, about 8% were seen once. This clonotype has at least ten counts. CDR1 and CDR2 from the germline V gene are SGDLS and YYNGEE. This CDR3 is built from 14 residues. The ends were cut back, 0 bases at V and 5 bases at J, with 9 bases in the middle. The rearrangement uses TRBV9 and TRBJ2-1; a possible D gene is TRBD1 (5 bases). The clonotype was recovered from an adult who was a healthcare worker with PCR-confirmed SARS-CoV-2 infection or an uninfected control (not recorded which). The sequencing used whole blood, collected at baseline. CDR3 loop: CASSVGVGHNEQFF. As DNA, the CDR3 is TGTGCCAGCAGCGTAGGGGTGGGGCACAATGAGCAGTTCTTC.